This is a list of T cell receptor beta chains from one sample in a study of a mutant IDH1 vaccine in newly diagnosed glioma. Here immunoSEQ multiplex PCR was the method, and the copy in TCRdb shows in-frame clones only, minus some. The table records 50,000 or so clones, 80% to 90% of them present only once. The sample was PBMCs, taken from a glioma patient treated with radiotherapy, temozolomide or both. These receptors originate from a man younger than 35 with glioma. Each CDR3 is given with its conserved first and last residue. A D gene is named only where the DNA matches it firmly. Clone sizes are given selectively: once, few, many, or a class where the clone is expanded.

J gene: TRBJ2-5
V gene: TRBV27
D gene: -
clone size: -
CDR3 DNA: TGTGCCAGCAGTTTATTGGGCGAGACCCAGTACTTC
CDR3 protein: CASSLLGETQYF

J gene: TRBJ2-5
V gene: TRBV5-1
D gene: TRBD2
clone size: once
CDR3 DNA: TGCGCCAGCAGCCCCCGGACTAGCGGGATGGGAGAGACCCAGTACTTC
CDR3 protein: CASSPRTSGMGETQYF

J gene: TRBJ1-1
V gene: TRBV4-1
D gene: -
clone size: -
CDR3 DNA: TGCGCCAGCAGCCAGCAAGATCTGAACACTGAAGCTTTCTTT
CDR3 protein: CASSQQDLNTEAFF

J gene: TRBJ1-1
V gene: TRBV7-2
D gene: -
clone size: -
CDR3 DNA: TGTGCCAGCAGCCTGCAGGGAGAAGTGACTGAAGCTTTCTTT
CDR3 protein: CASSLQGEVTEAFF

J gene: TRBJ1-6
V gene: TRBV5-1
D gene: TRBD1
clone size: -
CDR3 DNA: TGCGCCAGCAGCTGGGACAGGGGGAACAATTCACCCCTCCACTTT
CDR3 protein: CASSWDRGNNSPLHF

J gene: TRBJ2-2
V gene: TRBV11-3
D gene: -
clone size: -
CDR3 DNA: TGTGCCAGCAGCTTAGAGGGGCTAGGGCAGGACAACACCGGGGAGCTGTTTTTT
CDR3 protein: CASSLEGLGQDNTGELFF

J gene: TRBJ1-5
V gene: TRBV10-3
D gene: -
clone size: -
CDR3 DNA: TGTGCCATCAGTGAGTCGACTCGCGGTTCTTACCAGCCCCAGCATTTT
CDR3 protein: CAISESTRGSYQPQHF

J gene: TRBJ1-5
V gene: TRBV15
D gene: -
clone size: -
CDR3 DNA: TGTGCCACCAGCAGAGATCGTGAACAGGGCCTACCACCCCAGCATTTT
CDR3 protein: CATSRDREQGLPPQHF

J gene: TRBJ2-3
V gene: TRBV29-1
D gene: -
clone size: once
CDR3 DNA: TGCAGCGTTGACGGGTCAAAGGAACTAGCCCTAACAGATACGCAGTATTTT
CDR3 protein: CSVDGSKELALTDTQYF

J gene: TRBJ2-7
V gene: TRBV4-3
D gene: -
clone size: -
CDR3 DNA: TGCGCCAGCAGCCCCTCCTTAGACCACGAGCAGTACTTC
CDR3 protein: CASSPSLDHEQYF

J gene: TRBJ1-5
V gene: TRBV19
D gene: -
clone size: -
CDR3 DNA: TGTGCCAGTAATCGTCATGGAAGCAATCAGCCCCAGCATTTT
CDR3 protein: CASNRHGSNQPQHF

J gene: TRBJ1-4
V gene: TRBV30
D gene: -
clone size: -
CDR3 DNA: TGTGCCTGGACCGTTGGGGTGGCGAATGAAAAACTGTTTTTT
CDR3 protein: CAWTVGVANEKLFF

J gene: TRBJ2-7
V gene: TRBV30
D gene: TRBD1
clone size: -
CDR3 DNA: TGTGCCTGGAGTGTACAGGGACAGGGCTACGAGCAGTACTTC
CDR3 protein: CAWSVQGQGYEQYF

J gene: TRBJ2-4
V gene: TRBV29-1
D gene: -
clone size: -
CDR3 DNA: TGCAGCGTCCTCTATTGGGACATTCAGTACTTC
CDR3 protein: CSVLYWDIQYF

J gene: TRBJ1-5
V gene: TRBV7-2
D gene: TRBD1
clone size: -
CDR3 DNA: TGTGCCAGCAGCTTAGGGACAGGGCAAAATCAGCCCCAGCATTTT
CDR3 protein: CASSLGTGQNQPQHF

J gene: TRBJ1-4
V gene: TRBV28
D gene: TRBD1
clone size: -
CDR3 DNA: TGTGCCAGCAGAAACACAGGGGCTAATGAAAAACTGTTTTTT
CDR3 protein: CASRNTGANEKLFF

J gene: TRBJ2-2
V gene: TRBV7-9
D gene: -
clone size: -
CDR3 DNA: TGTGCCAGCAGCAAGAGCGTAATCGACACCGGGGAGCTGTTTTTT
CDR3 protein: CASSKSVIDTGELFF

J gene: TRBJ1-1
V gene: TRBV2
D gene: TRBD1
clone size: -
CDR3 DNA: TGTGCCAGCAGTGAAGTAGCCGGACAGGTTACTGAAGCTTTCTTT
CDR3 protein: CASSEVAGQVTEAFF

J gene: TRBJ2-7
V gene: TRBV5-1
D gene: TRBD2
clone size: -
CDR3 DNA: TGCGCCAGCAGCCCACCGGGGGGAGGGGACTCCTACGAGCAGTACTTC
CDR3 protein: CASSPPGGGDSYEQYF

J gene: TRBJ1-5
V gene: TRBV2
D gene: -
clone size: -
CDR3 DNA: TGTGCCAGCAGTGACAAGGGGCTGGGCAATCAGCCCCAGCATTTT
CDR3 protein: CASSDKGLGNQPQHF

J gene: TRBJ2-3
V gene: TRBV29-1
D gene: -
clone size: -
CDR3 DNA: TGCAGCGGGGACCAGGGGTTGCTCTTCTCAGATACGCAGTATTTT
CDR3 protein: CSGDQGLLFSDTQYF

J gene: TRBJ1-2
V gene: TRBV5-1
D gene: -
clone size: -
CDR3 DNA: TGCGCCAGCAGCTTGGGGGGTGGCTACACCTTC
CDR3 protein: CASSLGGGYTF

J gene: TRBJ2-7
V gene: TRBV7-2
D gene: -
clone size: -
CDR3 DNA: TGTGCCAGCAGCTTATCTATCGTGCAGTACTTC
CDR3 protein: CASSLSIVQYF

J gene: TRBJ1-1
V gene: TRBV4-2
D gene: -
clone size: -
CDR3 DNA: TGTGCCAGCAGCCAAGGATCCACTTTCATTGAAGCTTTCTTT
CDR3 protein: CASSQGSTFIEAFF

J gene: TRBJ2-7
V gene: TRBV30
D gene: TRBD2
clone size: -
CDR3 DNA: TGTGCCTGGAGTTGGACTAGCGACTACGAGCAGTACTTC
CDR3 protein: CAWSWTSDYEQYF

J gene: TRBJ1-2
V gene: TRBV5-4
D gene: TRBD1
clone size: -
CDR3 DNA: TGTGCCAGCAGCTTGGGAGGGACAGGGGACTATGGCTACACCTTC
CDR3 protein: CASSLGGTGDYGYTF

J gene: TRBJ2-7
V gene: TRBV7-6
D gene: -
clone size: few
CDR3 DNA: TGTGCCAGCAGCTTAGAGGTTACCCCAGTCTACGAGCAGTACTTC
CDR3 protein: CASSLEVTPVYEQYF

J gene: TRBJ1-5
V gene: TRBV10-3
D gene: -
clone size: few
CDR3 DNA: TGTGCCATCAGTGAGCGGGACGGGGTTAATCAGCCCCAGCATTTT
CDR3 protein: CAISERDGVNQPQHF

J gene: TRBJ1-1
V gene: TRBV5-1
D gene: TRBD1
clone size: -
CDR3 DNA: TGCGCCAGCAGTCAAATCCAACAGGGGGCTGAAGCTTTCTTT
CDR3 protein: CASSQIQQGAEAFF

J gene: TRBJ1-1
V gene: TRBV2
D gene: -
clone size: few
CDR3 DNA: TGTGCCAGCAGTGATTGGGCAGCAAACACTGAAGCTTTCTTT
CDR3 protein: CASSDWAANTEAFF

J gene: TRBJ1-5
V gene: TRBV5-1
D gene: -
clone size: -
CDR3 DNA: TGCGCCAGCAGCTGGGGCGACAATCAGCCCCAGCATTTT
CDR3 protein: CASSWGDNQPQHF

J gene: TRBJ1-4
V gene: TRBV4-3
D gene: TRBD1
clone size: once
CDR3 DNA: TGCGCCAGCAGCCAAGAAGGGACAGGGGGAAATGAAAAACTGTTTTTT
CDR3 protein: CASSQEGTGGNEKLFF

J gene: TRBJ2-3
V gene: TRBV9
D gene: TRBD2
clone size: -
CDR3 DNA: TGTGCCAGCACCGGGCTAGCGGGAGTTCTGGAAACAGATACGCAGTATTTT
CDR3 protein: CASTGLAGVLETDTQYF

J gene: TRBJ1-5
V gene: TRBV9
D gene: -
clone size: once
CDR3 DNA: TGTGCCAGCAGCAAGGGACCCGAGGTTCAGCCCCAGCATTTT
CDR3 protein: CASSKGPEVQPQHF

J gene: TRBJ2-2
V gene: TRBV18
D gene: -
clone size: few
CDR3 DNA: TGTGCCAGCTCAGGCAAAATAAACACCGGGGAGCTGTTTTTT
CDR3 protein: CASSGKINTGELFF